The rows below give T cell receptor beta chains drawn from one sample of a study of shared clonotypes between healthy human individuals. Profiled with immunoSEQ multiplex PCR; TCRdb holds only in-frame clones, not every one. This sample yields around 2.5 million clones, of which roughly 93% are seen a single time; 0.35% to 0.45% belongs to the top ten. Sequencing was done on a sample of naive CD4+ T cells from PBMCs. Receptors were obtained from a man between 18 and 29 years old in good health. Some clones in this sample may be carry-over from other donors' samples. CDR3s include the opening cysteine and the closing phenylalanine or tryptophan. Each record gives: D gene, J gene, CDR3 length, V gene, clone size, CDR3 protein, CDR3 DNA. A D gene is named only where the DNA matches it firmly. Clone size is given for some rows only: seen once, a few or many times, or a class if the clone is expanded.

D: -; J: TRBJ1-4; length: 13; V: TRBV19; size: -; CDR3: CATSKPTNEKLFF; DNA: TGTGCCACCAGCAAACCAACTAATGAAAAACTGTTTTTT
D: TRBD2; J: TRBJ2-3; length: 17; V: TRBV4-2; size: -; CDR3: CASSQDSSGRGTDTQYF; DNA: TGTGCCAGCAGCCAAGACAGCAGCGGGAGGGGCACAGATACGCAGTATTTT
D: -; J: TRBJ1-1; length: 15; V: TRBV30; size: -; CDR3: CAWSQQPMGGTEAFF; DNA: TGTGCCTGGAGTCAACAACCAATGGGGGGCACTGAAGCTTTCTTT
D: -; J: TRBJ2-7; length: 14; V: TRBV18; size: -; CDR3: CASSPYPAGYEQYF; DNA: TGTGCCAGCTCACCATACCCGGCCGGGTACGAGCAGTACTTC
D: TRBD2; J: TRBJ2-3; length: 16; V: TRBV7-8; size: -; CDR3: CASSVGLAGGPDTQYF; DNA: TGTGCCAGCAGCGTCGGACTAGCGGGAGGGCCAGATACGCAGTATTTT
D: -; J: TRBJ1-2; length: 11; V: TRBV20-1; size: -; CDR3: CSGGADYGYTF; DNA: TGCAGTGGAGGAGCGGACTATGGCTACACCTTC
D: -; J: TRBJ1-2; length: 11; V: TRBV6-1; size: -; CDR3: CASRGVYGYTF; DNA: TGTGCCAGCAGGGGAGTCTATGGCTACACCTTC
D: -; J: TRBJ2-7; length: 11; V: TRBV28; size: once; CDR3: CASPSPSRQYF; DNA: TGTGCCAGCCCGTCGCCAAGTCGGCAGTACTTC
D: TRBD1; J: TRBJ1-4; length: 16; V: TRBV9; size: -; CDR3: CASRGGTGGAGEKLFF; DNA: TGTGCCAGCAGGGGCGGGACAGGGGGCGCGGGCGAAAAACTGTTTTTT
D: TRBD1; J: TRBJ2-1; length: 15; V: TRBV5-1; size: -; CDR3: CASSQDPEGAGEQFF; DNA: TGCGCCAGCAGCCAAGACCCAGAGGGGGCAGGAGAGCAGTTCTTC
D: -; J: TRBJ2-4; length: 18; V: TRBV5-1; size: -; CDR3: CASSLGTSILEAKNIQYF; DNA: TGCGCCAGCAGCTTGGGGACTTCAATTCTGGAGGCCAAAAACATTCAGTACTTC
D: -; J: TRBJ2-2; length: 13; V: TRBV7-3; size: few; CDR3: CASSPSRTGELFF; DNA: TGTGCCAGCAGCCCATCTCGGACCGGGGAGCTGTTTTTT
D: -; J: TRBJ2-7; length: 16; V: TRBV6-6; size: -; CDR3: CASRPTTGALSYEQYF; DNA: TGTGCCAGCAGACCGACGACAGGTGCATTATCCTACGAGCAGTACTTC
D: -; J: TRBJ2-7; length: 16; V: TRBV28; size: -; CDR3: CASSLVVWGASYEQYF; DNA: TGTGCCAGCAGTTTAGTGGTTTGGGGAGCCTCCTACGAGCAGTACTTC
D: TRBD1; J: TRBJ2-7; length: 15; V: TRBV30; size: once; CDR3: CAWSVGTGILGEQYF; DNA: TGTGCCTGGAGTGTAGGGACAGGGATTTTGGGCGAGCAGTACTTC
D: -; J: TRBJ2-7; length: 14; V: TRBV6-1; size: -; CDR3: CASREVAESYEQYF; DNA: TGTGCCAGCAGAGAGGTAGCGGAGTCCTACGAGCAGTACTTC
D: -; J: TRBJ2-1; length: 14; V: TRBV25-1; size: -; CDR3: CASSLSSSYNEQFF; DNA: TGTGCCAGCAGCCTTTCGAGCTCCTACAATGAGCAGTTCTTC
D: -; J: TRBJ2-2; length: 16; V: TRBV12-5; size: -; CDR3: CASGLRQGSNTGELFF; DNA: TGTGCTAGTGGTTTGAGGCAGGGATCGAACACCGGGGAGCTGTTTTTT
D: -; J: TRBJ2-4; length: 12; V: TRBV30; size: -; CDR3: CAWSFGPTIRVF; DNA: TGTGCCTGGAGTTTTGGCCCAACGATCAGGGTCTTC
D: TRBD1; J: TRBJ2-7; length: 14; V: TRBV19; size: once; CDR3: CASTSGQGAYEQYF; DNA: TGTGCCAGTACCTCGGGACAGGGGGCCTACGAGCAGTACTTC
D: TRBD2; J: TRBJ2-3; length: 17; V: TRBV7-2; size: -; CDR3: CASSSQGTSGRWDTQYF; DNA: TGTGCCAGCAGCTCCCAGGGGACTAGCGGGAGATGGGATACGCAGTATTTT
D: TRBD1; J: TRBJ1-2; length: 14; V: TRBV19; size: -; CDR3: CASSRRQGSHGYTF; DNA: TGTGCCAGTAGTAGAAGACAGGGGAGTCATGGCTACACCTTC
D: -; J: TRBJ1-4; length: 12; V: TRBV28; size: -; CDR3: CASSLGNEKLFF; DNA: TGTGCCAGCAGTTTAGGTAATGAAAAACTGTTTTTT
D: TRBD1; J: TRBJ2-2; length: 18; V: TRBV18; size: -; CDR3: CASSLAYPGQVGTGELFF; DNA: TGTGCCAGCTCACTCGCCTACCCGGGACAGGTGGGCACCGGGGAGCTGTTTTTT
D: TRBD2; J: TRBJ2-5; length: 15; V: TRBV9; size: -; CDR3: CASSVMGLAQETQYF; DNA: TGTGCCAGCAGCGTAATGGGACTAGCGCAAGAGACCCAGTACTTC
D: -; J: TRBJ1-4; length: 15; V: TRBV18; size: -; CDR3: CASSSSPIPVEKLFF; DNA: TGTGCCAGCTCGTCTAGTCCTATTCCCGTTGAAAAACTGTTTTTT